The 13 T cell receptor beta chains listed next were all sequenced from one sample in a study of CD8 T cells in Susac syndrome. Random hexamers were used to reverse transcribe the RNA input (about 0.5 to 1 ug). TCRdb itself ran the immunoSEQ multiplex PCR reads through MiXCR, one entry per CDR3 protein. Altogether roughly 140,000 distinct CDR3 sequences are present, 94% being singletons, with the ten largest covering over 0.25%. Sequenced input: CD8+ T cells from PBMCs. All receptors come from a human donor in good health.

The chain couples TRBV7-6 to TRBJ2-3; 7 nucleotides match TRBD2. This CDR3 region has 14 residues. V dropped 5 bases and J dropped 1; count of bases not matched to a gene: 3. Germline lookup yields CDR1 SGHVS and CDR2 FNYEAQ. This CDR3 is CASSPLAGTDTQYF. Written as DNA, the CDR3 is TGTGCCAGCAGCCCGCTAGCGGGCACAGATACGCAGTATTTT.

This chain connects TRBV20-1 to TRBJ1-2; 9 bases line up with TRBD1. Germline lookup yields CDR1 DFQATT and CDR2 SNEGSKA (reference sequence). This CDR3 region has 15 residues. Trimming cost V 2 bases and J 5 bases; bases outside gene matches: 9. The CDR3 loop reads CSARINRDRVYGYTF. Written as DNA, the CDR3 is TGCAGTGCTAGAATAAACCGGGACAGGGTTTATGGCTACACCTTC.

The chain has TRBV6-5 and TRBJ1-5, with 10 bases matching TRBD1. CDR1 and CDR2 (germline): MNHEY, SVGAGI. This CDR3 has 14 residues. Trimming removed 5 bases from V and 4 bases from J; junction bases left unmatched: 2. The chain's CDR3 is CASSAGQGNQPQHF. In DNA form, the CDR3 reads TGTGCCAGCAGTGCGGGACAGGGGAATCAGCCCCAGCATTTT.

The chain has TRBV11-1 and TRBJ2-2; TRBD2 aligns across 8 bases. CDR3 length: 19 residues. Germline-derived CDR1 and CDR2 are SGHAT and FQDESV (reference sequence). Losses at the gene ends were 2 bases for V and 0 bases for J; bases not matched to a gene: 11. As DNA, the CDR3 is TGTGCCAGCAGCTTATTCCGCCGGATAGCGGGGACGAACACCGGGGAGCTGTTTTTT. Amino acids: CASSLFRRIAGTNTGELFF.

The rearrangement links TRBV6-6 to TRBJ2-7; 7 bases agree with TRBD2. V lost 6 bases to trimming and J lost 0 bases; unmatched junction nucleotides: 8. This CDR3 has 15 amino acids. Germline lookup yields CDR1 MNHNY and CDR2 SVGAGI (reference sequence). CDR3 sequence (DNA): TGTGCCAGCAGAAAACTAGCGAGCCTCTCCTACGAGCAGTACTTC. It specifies CASRKLASLSYEQYF.

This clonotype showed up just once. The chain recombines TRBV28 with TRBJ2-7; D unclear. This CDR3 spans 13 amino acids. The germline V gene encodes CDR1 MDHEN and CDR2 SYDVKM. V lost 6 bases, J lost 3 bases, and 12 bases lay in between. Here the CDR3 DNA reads TGTGCCAGCAGAGGCGTATTGGTCTACGAGCAGTACTTC. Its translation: CASRGVLVYEQYF.

The CDR3 sequence: CASSHVAGTTGNEQFF. DNA for the CDR3: TGCGCCAGCAGCCACGTAGCAGGAACGACAGGCAATGAGCAGTTCTTC. V and J are TRBV4-3 and TRBJ2-1; TRBD1 is a possible D gene (6 bases). The germline V gene encodes CDR1 LGHNA and CDR2 YSLEER. Trimming took 3 bases from V and 6 from J, leaving 18 bases between them. The CDR3 runs 16 residues.

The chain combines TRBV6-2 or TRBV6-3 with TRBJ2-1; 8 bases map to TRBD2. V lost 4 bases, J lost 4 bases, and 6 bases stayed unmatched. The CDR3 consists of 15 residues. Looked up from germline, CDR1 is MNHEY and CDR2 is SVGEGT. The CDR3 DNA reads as TGTGCCAGCAGTTCCCGACGGGAGGGGTACAATGAGCAGTTCTTC. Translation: CASSSRREGYNEQFF.

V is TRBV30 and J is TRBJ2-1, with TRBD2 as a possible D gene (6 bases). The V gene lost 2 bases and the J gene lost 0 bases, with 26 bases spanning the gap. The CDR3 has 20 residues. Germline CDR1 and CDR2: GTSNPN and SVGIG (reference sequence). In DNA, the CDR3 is TGTGCCTGGAGTCCCTTCCGCCTAGCGCCAACTCTGCTCTCCTACAATGAGCAGTTCTTC. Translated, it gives CAWSPFRLAPTLLSYNEQFF.

The CDR3: CASSLDGLDTDTQYF. The CDR3 coding sequence is TGTGCCAGCTCTTTGGACGGGTTAGACACAGATACGCAGTATTTT. The chain joins TRBV18 to TRBJ2-3; D call uncertain. The CDR3 consists of 15 residues. Trimming removed 6 bases at V and 2 bases at J, with 15 bases between. The germline CDR1 and CDR2 sequences are KGHSH and LQKENI. The variable domain in full, with the rest retrieved from reference TRBV18 and TRBJ2-3, is NAGVMQNPRHLVRRRGQEARLRCSPMKGHSHVYWYRQLPEEGLKFMVYLQKENIIDESGMPKERFSAEFPKEGPSILRIQQVVRGDSAAYFCASSLDGLDTDTQYFGPGTRLTVL.

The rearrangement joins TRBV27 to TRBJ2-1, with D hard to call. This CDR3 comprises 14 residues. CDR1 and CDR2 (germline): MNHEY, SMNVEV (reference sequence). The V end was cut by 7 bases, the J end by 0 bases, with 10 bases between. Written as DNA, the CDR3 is TGTGCCAGCACGGGTCATAGCTCCTACAATGAGCAGTTCTTC. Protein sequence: CASTGHSSYNEQFF.

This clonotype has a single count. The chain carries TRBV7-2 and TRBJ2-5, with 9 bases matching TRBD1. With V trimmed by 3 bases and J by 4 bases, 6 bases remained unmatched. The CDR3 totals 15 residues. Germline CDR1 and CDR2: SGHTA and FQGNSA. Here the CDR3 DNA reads TGTGCCAGCAGCTTTAACAGGGGGCCGCGAGAGACCCAGTACTTC. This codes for CASSFNRGPRETQYF.

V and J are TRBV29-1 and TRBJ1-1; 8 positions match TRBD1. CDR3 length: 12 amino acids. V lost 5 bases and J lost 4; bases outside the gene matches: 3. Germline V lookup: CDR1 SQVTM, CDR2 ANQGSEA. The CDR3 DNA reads TGCAGCGTTCGACAGGGGACCACTGAAGCTTTCTTT. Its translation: CSVRQGTTEAFF.